Given below is one T cell receptor beta chain in context. Method: immunoSEQ multiplex PCR; TCRdb's copy keeps in-frame clones and lacks some. The table has 160,000 or so clones, roughly 88% seen once; the top ten hold about 8.9%. The sample belongs to a study of blood T cell repertoires in COVID-19. Background on the study: The analysed material was cDNA or gDNA that came from T cells, B-cell-depleted T cells, or PBMCs.

CDR3 length: 12 residues. The germline CDR1 and CDR2 sequences are LNHDA and SQIVND (reference sequence). The germline V and J ends were trimmed by 6 bases and 8 bases, with 13 bases remaining between them. The chain employs TRBV19 and TRBJ1-2; the D is unclear. The sequenced material came from peripheral blood. The TCR originated in a woman aged 50 to 60 with acute or convalescent COVID-19. The CDR3 here is CASSPGSYGYTF. The CDR3, as DNA: TGTGCCAGTAGCCCAGGATCCTACGGCTACACCTTC.